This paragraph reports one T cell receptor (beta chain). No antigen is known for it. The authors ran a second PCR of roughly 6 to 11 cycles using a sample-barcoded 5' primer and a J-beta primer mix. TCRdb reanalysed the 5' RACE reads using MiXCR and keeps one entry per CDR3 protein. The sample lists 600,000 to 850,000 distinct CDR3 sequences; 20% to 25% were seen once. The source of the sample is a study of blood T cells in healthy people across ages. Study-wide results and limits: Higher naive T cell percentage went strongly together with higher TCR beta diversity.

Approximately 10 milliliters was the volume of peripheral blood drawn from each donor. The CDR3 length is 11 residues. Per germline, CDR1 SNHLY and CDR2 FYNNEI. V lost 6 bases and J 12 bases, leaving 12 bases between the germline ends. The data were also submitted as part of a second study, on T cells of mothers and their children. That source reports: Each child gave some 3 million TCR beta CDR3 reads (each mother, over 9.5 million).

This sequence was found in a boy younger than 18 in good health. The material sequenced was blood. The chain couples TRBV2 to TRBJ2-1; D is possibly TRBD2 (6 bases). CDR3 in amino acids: CASRRLAVQFF. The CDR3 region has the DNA TGTGCCAGCAGACGATTAGCGGTGCAGTTCTTC.